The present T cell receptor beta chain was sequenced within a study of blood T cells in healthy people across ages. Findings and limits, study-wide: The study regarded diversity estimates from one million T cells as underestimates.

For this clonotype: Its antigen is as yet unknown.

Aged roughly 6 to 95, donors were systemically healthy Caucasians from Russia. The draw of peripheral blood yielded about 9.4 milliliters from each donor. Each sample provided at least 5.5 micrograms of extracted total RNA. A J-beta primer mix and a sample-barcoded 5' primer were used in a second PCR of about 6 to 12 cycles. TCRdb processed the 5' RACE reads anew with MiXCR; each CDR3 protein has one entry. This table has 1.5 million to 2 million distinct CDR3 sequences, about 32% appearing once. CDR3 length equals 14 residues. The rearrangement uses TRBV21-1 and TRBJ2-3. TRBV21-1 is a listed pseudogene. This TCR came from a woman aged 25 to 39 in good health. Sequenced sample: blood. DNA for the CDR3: TGTGCCAGCAGCATTACAGAAGCATCCGATACGCAGTATTTT. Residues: CASSITEASDTQYF.